This T cell receptor beta chain was obtained from a study of blood T cell repertoires in COVID-19. As processed by the authors: Reference gene primer amplification yielded estimated nucleated cell counts. Generated by immunoSEQ multiplex PCR, the TCRdb table keeps only in-frame clones and is missing some. The D gene and trimming were derived from the DNA, and the V and J assignments and clone size from that table. The profile shows approximately 200,000 clones, roughly 92% of them singletons. Trimming at V came to 8 bases and at J to 7 bases, leaving 11 bases not matched to a gene. This CDR3 is 15 amino acids long. Germline V gene sequence: CDR1 LGHDT, CDR2 YNNKEL (reference sequence).

The sequenced material came from peripheral blood. The clonotype was recovered from a man aged 25-45 years with COVID-19, enrolled during active disease. This chain joins TRBV3-1 (or the pseudogene TRBV3-2) and TRBJ1-3, with TRBD1 identical over 10 bases. The CDR3 bases are TGTGCCAGCGGCGATGACAGGGGGCATATGAACACCATATATTTT. This encodes CASGDDRGHMNTIYF.